The following is a T cell receptor (beta chain) sequence with its context. These data originate in a study of shared clonotypes between healthy human individuals. Across the study: Three plates were used per donor for CD4 naive, three for CD4 memory, two for CD8 naive and one for CD8 memory.

Profiling relied on immunoSEQ multiplex PCR, and the TCRdb table lists in-frame clones only, not all of them. Here the sample spans 2.3 million or so clones, over 90% being singletons. The CDR3 consists of 15 residues. Germline V gives CDR1 MDHEN, CDR2 SYDVKM. V dropped 5 bases and J dropped 5; count of bases not matched to a gene: 8. The sequence was obtained from a man between 18 and 29 years old in good health. Some clones in this sample may be carry-over from other donors' samples. Sequenced sample: naive CD4+ T cells from PBMCs. Described subset: CD45RA+ positively selected. The chain employs TRBV28 and TRBJ2-7, with TRBD1 identical over 11 bases. CDR3 amino acids: CASSRTGGGMNEQYF. The CDR3 DNA is TGTGCCAGCAGTAGGACAGGGGGCGGAATGAACGAGCAGTACTTC.